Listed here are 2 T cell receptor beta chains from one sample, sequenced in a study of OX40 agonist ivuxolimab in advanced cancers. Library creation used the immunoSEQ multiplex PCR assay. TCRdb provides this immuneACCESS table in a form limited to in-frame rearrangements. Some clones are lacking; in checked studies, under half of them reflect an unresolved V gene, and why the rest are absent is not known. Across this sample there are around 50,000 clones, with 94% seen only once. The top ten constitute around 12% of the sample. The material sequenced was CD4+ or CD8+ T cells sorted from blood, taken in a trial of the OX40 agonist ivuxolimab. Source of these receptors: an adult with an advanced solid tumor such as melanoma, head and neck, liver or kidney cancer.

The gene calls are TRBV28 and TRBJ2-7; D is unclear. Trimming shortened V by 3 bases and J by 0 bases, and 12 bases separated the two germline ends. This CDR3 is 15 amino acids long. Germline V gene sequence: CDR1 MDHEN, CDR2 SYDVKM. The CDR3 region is CASSLAALFSYEQYF. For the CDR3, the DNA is TGTGCCAGCAGTTTGGCGGCGCTATTCTCCTACGAGCAGTACTTC.

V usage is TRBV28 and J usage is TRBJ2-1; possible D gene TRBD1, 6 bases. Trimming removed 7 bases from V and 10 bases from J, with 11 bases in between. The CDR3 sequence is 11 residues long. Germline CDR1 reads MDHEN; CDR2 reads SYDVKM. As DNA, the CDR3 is TGTGCCAGCATTGCAGGGGCCGAGCAGTTCTTC. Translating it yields CASIAGAEQFF.